The rows below give T cell receptor beta chains drawn from one sample of a study of cytomegalovirus exposure and HLA in healthy donors. Sequencing used immunoSEQ multiplex PCR; TCRdb keeps in-frame clones, though not all of them. The profile covers some 110,000 clones, with roughly 80% appearing a single time and less than 2.5% taken by the ten largest. Sequenced sample: PBMCs. These receptors all come from a young man in good health and CMV-seronegative. CDR3s leave out the opening cysteine and the closing phenylalanine or tryptophan.

v_gene	j_gene	CDR3aa
TRBV5-5	TRBJ2-2	ASSPLGRGAQNTGELF
TRBV10-1	TRBJ2-5	ASSTGVSAQY
TRBV27	TRBJ2-1	ASNRPSGGAEQF
TRBV2	TRBJ2-7	ASSERAPIQQY
TRBV9	TRBJ2-5	ASSRFARNPGTIFQETQY
TRBV7-2	TRBJ1-1	ASSLEAGAITEAF
TRBV25-1	TRBJ2-3	ASSDPRSGGETQY
TRBV5-6	TRBJ2-1	ASSLFAGDSYNEQF
TRBV18	TRBJ1-3	ASSPQAYTRNTIY
TRBV18	TRBJ2-5	ASSPPQETQY
TRBV7-2	TRBJ1-3	ASSSNRVGGNTIY
TRBV30	TRBJ2-5	AWNRPGLGGTQY
TRBV5-6	TRBJ2-7	ASKRSRYFRGEQY
TRBV7-8	TRBJ2-1	ASSLAGGGPQNEQF
TRBV5-1	TRBJ1-2	ASSLAAGEGYT
TRBV5-6	TRBJ2-2	ASSLSGLAAGELF
TRBV7-9	TRBJ1-2	ASSLAQIMDYGYT
TRBV7-9	TRBJ2-1	ASSLRAGADNEQF
TRBV21-1	TRBJ2-7	ASTKGTGPTVFSYEQY
TRBV6-1	TRBJ2-7	ASSTYRGAYEQY
TRBV27	TRBJ2-7	ASSFSPGQGFYEQY
TRBV12-2	TRBJ2-7	ASRSGGSVVEQY
TRBV10-3	TRBJ2-1	AISESGGGAADEQF
TRBV6-5	TRBJ2-4	ASSYSETGRNIQY
TRBV30	TRBJ1-1	AWSEQPGGGEAF
TRBV25-1	TRBJ1-1	ASSWTGGTEAF